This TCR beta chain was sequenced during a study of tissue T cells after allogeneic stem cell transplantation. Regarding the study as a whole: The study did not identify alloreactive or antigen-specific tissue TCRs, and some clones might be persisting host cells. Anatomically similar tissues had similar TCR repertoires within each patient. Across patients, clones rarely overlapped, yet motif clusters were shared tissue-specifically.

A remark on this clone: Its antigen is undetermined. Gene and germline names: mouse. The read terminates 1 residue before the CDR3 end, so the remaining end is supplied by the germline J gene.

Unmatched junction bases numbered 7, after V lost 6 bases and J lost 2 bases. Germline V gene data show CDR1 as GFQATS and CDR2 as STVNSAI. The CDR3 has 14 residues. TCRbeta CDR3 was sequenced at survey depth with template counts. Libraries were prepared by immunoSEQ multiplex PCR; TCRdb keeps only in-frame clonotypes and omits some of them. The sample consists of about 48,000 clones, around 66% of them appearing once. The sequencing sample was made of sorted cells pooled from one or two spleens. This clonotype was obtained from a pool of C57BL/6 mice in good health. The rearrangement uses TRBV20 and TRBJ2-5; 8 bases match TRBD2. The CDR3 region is CGAILWGAQDTQYF. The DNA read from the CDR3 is TGTGGTGCAATCCTCTGGGGGGCCCAAGACACCCAGTAC.